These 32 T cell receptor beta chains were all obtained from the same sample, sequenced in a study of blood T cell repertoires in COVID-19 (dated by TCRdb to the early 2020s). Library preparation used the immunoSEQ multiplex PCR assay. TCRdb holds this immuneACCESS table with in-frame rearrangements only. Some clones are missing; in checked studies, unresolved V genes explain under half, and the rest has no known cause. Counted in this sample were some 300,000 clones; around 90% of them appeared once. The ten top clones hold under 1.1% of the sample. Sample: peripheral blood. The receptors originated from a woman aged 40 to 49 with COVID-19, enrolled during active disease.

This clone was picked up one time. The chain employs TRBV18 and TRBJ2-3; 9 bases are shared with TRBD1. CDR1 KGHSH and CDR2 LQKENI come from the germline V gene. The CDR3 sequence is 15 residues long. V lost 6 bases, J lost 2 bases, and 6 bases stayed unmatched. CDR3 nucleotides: TGTGCCAGCTCCACTCGGACAGGGGCCACAGATACGCAGTATTTT. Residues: CASSTRTGATDTQYF. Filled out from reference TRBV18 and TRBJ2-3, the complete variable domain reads NAGVMQNPRHLVRRRGQEARLRCSPMKGHSHVYWYRQLPEEGLKFMVYLQKENIIDESGMPKERFSAEFPKEGPSILRIQQVVRGDSAAYFCASSTRTGATDTQYFGPGTRLTVL.

CDR3 nucleotides: TGTGCCAGCAGCCCCTTTCCCCCGATTCGGCGGAATGAGCAGTTCTTC. Encoded protein: CASSPFPPIRRNEQFF. This chain links TRBV7-2 with TRBJ2-1, with unresolved D. Germline lookup yields CDR1 SGHTA and CDR2 FQGNSA. The CDR3 extends over 16 amino acids. V lost 5 bases and J 7 bases, leaving 21 bases between the germline ends.

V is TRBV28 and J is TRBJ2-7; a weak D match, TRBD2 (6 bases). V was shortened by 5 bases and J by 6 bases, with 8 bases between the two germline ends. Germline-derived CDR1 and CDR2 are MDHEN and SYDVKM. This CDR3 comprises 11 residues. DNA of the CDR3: TGTGCCAGCAGTGGGGGGAGCGAGCAGTACTTC. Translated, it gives CASSGGSEQYF.

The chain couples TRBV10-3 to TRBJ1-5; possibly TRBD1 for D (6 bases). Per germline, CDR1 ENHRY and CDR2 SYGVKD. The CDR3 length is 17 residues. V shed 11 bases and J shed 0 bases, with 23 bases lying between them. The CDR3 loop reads CAVGYRAGDLSNQPQHF. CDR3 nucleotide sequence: TGTGCCGTTGGGTACAGGGCAGGGGACCTTAGCAATCAGCCCCAGCATTTT.

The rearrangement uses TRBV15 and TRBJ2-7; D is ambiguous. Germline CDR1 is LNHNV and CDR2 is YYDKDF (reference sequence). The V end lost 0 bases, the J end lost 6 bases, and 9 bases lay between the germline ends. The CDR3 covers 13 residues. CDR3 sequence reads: CATSRDEVGEQYF. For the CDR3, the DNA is TGTGCCACCAGCAGAGATGAGGTCGGCGAGCAGTACTTC. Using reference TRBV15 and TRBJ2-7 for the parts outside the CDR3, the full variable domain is DAMVIQNPRYQVTQFGKPVTLSCSQTLNHNVMYWYQQKSSQAPKLLFHYYDKDFNNEADTPDNFQSRRPNTSFCFLDIRSPGLGDTAMYLCATSRDEVGEQYFGPGTRLTVT.

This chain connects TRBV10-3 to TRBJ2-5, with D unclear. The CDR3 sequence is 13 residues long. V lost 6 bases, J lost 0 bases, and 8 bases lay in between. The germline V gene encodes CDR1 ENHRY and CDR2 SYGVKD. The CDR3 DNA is TGTGCCATCAGCCTGGCAGACCAAGAGACCCAGTACTTC. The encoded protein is CAISLADQETQYF.

The CDR3 sequence: CATSNLQGRRQHF. CDR3 nucleotides: TGTGCCACCAGCAACCTACAGGGGAGGCGCCAGCATTTT. This chain links TRBV15 with TRBJ1-5, with TRBD1 identical over 7 bases. There are 13 residues in the CDR3. The J segment lost 12 bases and the V segment lost 4 bases, leaving 9 bases of the junction unmatched. Looked up from germline, CDR1 is LNHNV and CDR2 is YYDKDF (reference sequence).

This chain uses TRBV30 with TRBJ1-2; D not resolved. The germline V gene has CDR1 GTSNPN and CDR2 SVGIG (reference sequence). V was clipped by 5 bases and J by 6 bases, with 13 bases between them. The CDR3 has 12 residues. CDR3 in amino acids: CAWSQSGNGYTF. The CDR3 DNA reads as TGTGCCTGGTCCCAGTCCGGGAATGGCTACACCTTC.

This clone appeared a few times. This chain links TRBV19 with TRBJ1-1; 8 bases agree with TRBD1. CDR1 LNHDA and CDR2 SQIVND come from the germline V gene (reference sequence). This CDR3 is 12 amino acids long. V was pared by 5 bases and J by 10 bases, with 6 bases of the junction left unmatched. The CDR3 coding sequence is TGTGCCAGTAGTGACAGGGGACTGACAGCTTTCTTT. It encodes CASSDRGLTAFF.

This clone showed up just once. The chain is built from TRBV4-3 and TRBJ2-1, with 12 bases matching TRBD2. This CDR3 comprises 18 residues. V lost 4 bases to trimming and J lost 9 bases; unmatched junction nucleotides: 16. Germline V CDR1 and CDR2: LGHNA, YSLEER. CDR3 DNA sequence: TGCGCCAGCAGCCCTGGGGCTAGCGGGGGGGCCGGATCCAGTGAGCAGTTCTTC. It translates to CASSPGASGGAGSSEQFF.

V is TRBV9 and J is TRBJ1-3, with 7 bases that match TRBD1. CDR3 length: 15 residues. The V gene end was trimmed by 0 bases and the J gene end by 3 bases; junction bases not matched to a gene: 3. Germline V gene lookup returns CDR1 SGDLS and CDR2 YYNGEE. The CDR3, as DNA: TGTGCCAGCAGCGTAGCAGGGGACAGTGGAAACACCATATATTTT. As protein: CASSVAGDSGNTIYF.

As DNA, the CDR3 is TGTGCCAGCAGTAGCGAAGAGAACACCGGGGAGCTGTTTTTT. Its protein is CASSSEENTGELFF. The gene calls are TRBV6-4 and TRBJ2-2; D gene uncertain. The CDR3 covers 14 residues. Germline assignment: CDR1 MRHNA and CDR2 SNTAGT. Trimming left V 5 bases short and J 1 base short, with 8 bases between.

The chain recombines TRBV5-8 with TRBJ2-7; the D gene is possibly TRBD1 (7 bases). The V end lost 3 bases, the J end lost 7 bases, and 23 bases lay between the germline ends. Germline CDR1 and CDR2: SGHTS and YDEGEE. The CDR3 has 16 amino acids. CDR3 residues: CASSWGRDRSVGEQYF. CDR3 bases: TGTGCCAGCAGCTGGGGGCGGGACAGATCAGTCGGGGAGCAGTACTTC.

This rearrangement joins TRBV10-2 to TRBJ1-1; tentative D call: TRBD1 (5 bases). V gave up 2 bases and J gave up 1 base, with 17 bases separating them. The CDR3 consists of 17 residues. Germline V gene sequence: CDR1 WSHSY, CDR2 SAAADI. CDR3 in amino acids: CASSEVAGGRWNTEAFF. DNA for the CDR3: TGCGCCAGCAGTGAGGTGGCGGGGGGGAGGTGGAACACTGAAGCTTTCTTT.

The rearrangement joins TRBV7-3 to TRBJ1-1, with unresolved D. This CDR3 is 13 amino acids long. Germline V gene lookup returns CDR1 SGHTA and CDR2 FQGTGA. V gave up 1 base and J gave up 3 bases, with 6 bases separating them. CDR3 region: CASSLMEDTEAFF. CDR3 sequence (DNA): TGTGCCAGCAGCTTAATGGAGGACACTGAAGCTTTCTTT.

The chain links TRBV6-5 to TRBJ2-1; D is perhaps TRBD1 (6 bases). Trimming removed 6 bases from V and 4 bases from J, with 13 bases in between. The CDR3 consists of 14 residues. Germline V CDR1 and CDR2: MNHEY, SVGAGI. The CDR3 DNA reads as TGTGCCAGCAGACCGGGACAACGTTACAATGAGCAGTTCTTC. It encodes CASRPGQRYNEQFF.

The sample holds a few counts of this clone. This CDR3 reads CASSFSRQGMNYEQYF. CDR3 nucleotide sequence: TGTGCCAGCAGTTTCTCGAGACAGGGTATGAATTACGAGCAGTACTTC. The rearrangement uses TRBV27 and TRBJ2-7; 7 nucleotides agree with TRBD1. The CDR3 spans 16 residues. J was trimmed by 4 bases and V by 3 bases; bases with no gene match: 12. Germline CDR1 and CDR2: MNHEY and SMNVEV (reference sequence).

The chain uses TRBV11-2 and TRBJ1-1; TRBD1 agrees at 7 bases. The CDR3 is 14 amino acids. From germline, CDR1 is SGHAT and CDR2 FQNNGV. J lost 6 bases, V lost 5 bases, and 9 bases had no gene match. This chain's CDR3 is CASSPTDRVAEAFF. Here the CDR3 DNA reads TGTGCCAGCAGCCCGACCGACAGGGTCGCTGAAGCTTTCTTT.

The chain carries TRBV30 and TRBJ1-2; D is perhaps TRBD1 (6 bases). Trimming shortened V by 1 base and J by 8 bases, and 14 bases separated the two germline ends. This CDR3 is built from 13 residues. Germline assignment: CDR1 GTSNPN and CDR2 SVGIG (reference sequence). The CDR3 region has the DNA TGTGCCTGGAGTGGGACAGCCAGTGTGGGCTACACCTTC. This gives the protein CAWSGTASVGYTF.

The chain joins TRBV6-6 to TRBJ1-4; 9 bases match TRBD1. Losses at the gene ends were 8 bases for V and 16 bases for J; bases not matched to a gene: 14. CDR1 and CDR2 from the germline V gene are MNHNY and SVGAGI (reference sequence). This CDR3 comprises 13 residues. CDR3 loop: CASHGQGTSSGFF. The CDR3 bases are TGTGCCAGCCACGGACAGGGGACCTCCTCGGGGTTTTTT.

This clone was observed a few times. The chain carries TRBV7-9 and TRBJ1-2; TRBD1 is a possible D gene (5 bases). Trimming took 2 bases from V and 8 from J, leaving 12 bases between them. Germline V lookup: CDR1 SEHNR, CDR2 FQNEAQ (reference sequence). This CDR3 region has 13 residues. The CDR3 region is CASSLWGPPGYTF. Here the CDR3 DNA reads TGTGCCAGCAGCTTATGGGGCCCCCCGGGCTACACCTTC. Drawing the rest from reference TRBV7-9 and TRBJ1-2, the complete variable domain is DTGVSQNPRHKITKRGQNVTFRCDPISEHNRLYWYRQTLGQGPEFLTYFQNEAQLEKSRLLSDRFSAERPKGSFSTLEIQRTEQGDSAMYLCASSLWGPPGYTFGSGTRLTVV.

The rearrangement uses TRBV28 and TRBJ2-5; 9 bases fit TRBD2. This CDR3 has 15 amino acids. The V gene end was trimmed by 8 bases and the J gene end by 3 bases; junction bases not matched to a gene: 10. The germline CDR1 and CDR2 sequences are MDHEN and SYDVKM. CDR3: CASAAGGYAKETQYF. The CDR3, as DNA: TGTGCCAGCGCGGCGGGAGGGTACGCCAAAGAGACCCAGTACTTC.

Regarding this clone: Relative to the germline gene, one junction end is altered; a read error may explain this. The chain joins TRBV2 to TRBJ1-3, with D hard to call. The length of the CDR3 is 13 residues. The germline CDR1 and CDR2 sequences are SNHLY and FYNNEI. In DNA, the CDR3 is TGTGCCAGCAAGCTGGCGAGAGGAACCGCCTTTTCTTTT. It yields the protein CASKLARGTAFSF. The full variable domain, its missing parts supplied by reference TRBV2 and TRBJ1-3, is EPEVTQTPSHQVTQMGQEVILRCVPISNHLYFYWYRQILGQKVEFLVSFYNNEISEKSEIFDDQFSVERPDGSNFTLKIRSTKLEDSAMYFCASKLARGTAFSFGEGSWLTVV.

This chain's CDR3 is CASRGTGQNNSPLHF. The CDR3 region has the DNA TGCGCCAGCAGAGGGACAGGGCAAAATAATTCACCCCTCCACTTT. This chain uses TRBV5-1 with TRBJ1-6, with 9 nucleotides matching TRBD1. J lost 5 bases, V lost 5 bases, and 5 bases had no gene match. The CDR3 extends over 15 amino acids. In germline, CDR1 is SGHRS, CDR2 YFSETQ.

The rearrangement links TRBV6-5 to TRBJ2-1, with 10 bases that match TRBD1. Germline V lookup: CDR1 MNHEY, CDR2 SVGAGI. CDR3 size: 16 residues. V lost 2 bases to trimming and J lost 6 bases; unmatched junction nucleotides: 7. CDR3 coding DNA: TGTGCCAGCAGTTACAAGTGGGGGACAGGGGTCAATGAGCAGTTCTTC. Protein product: CASSYKWGTGVNEQFF.

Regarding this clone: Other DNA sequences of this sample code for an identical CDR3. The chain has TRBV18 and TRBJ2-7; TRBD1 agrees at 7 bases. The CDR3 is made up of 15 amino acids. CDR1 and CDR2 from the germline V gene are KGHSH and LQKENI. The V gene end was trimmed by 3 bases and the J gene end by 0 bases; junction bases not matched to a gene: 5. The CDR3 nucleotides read TGTGCCAGCTCACCTGGACAGGCCAGCTCCTACGAGCAGTACTTC. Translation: CASSPGQASSYEQYF. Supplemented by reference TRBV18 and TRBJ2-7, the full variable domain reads NAGVMQNPRHLVRRRGQEARLRCSPMKGHSHVYWYRQLPEEGLKFMVYLQKENIIDESGMPKERFSAEFPKEGPSILRIQQVVRGDSAAYFCASSPGQASSYEQYFGPGTRLTVT.

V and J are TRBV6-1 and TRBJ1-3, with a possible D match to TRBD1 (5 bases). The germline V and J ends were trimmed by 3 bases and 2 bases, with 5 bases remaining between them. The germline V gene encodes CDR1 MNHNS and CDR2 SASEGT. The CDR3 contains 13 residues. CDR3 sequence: CASSDRAGNTIYF. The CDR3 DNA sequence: TGTGCCAGCAGTGACAGGGCTGGAAACACCATATATTTT.

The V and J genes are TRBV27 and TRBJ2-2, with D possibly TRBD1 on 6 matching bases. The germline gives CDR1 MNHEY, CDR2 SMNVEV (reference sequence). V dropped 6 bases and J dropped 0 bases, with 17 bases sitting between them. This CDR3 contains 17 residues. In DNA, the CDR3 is TGTGCCAGCAGGACTCGACAGGCCCCATCGAACACCGGGGAGCTGTTTTTT. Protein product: CASRTRQAPSNTGELFF.

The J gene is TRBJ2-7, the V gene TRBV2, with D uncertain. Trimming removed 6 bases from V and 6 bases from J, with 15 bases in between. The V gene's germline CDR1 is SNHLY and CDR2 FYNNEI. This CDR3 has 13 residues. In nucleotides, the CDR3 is TGTGCCAGCAGCACAGTATCCCCCTCCGAGCAGTACTTC. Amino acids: CASSTVSPSEQYF.

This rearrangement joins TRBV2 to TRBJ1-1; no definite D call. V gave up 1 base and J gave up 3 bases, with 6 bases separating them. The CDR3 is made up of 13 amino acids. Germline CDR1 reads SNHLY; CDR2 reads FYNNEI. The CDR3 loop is CASSEERDTEAFF. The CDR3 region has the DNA TGTGCCAGCAGTGAAGAACGAGACACTGAAGCTTTCTTT.

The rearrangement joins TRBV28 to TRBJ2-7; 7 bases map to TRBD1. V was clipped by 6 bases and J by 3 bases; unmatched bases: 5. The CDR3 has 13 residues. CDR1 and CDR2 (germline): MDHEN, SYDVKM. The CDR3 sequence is CASRGTVYYEQYF. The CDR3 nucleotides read TGTGCCAGCAGGGGGACAGTATACTACGAGCAGTACTTC.

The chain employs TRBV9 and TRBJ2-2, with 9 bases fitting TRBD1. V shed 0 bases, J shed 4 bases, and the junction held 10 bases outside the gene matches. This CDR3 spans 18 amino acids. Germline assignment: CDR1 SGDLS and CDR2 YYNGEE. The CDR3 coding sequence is TGTGCCAGCAGCGTAGGCCTATGGGGACAGGGATCCACCGGGGAGCTGTTTTTT. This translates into CASSVGLWGQGSTGELFF.